Listed here are 27 T cell receptor beta chains from one sample, sequenced in a study of early T cells in non-severe SARS-CoV-2 infection. MiXCR, run by TCRdb on the 5' RACE reads, gives a single entry per CDR3 protein. The sample shows around 44,000 distinct CDR3 sequences, about 6% of them seen only once. Specimen: whole blood, collected at baseline. Receptors were obtained from an adult who was a healthcare worker with PCR-confirmed SARS-CoV-2 infection or an uninfected control (not recorded which).

This clonotype was seen many times. V and J are TRBV19 and TRBJ2-6, with D hard to call. Deletions cut 3 bases from V and 1 base from J, with 4 bases between. The CDR3 is 14 amino acids. Germline V gene data show CDR1 as LNHDA and CDR2 as SQIVND (reference sequence). CDR3 protein: CASSIGSGANVLTF. CDR3 sequence (DNA): TGTGCCAGTAGTATCGGATCTGGGGCCAACGTCCTGACTTTC. Full variable domain (missing parts from reference TRBV19 and TRBJ2-6): DGGITQSPKYLFRKEGQNVTLSCEQNLNHDAMYWYRQDPGQGLRLIYYSQIVNDFQKGDIAEGYSVSREKKESFPLTVTSAQKNPTAFYLCASSIGSGANVLTFGAGSRLTVL.

This clonotype has just a few counts. The chain couples TRBV30 to TRBJ1-6, with a possible D match to TRBD1 (5 bases). The CDR3 consists of 14 residues. Germline V CDR1 and CDR2: GTSNPN, SVGIG (reference sequence). Trimming removed 4 bases at V and 8 bases at J, with 15 bases between. The CDR3 DNA reads TGTGCCTGGACCTACGGGGGTAGGGATTCACCCCTCCACTTT. Protein product: CAWTYGGRDSPLHF.

V gene TRBV18 combines with J gene TRBJ2-2; no reliable D call. The germline V and J ends were trimmed by 2 bases and 0 bases, with 13 bases remaining between them. The CDR3 is 17 amino acids. Per germline, CDR1 KGHSH and CDR2 LQKENI. CDR3 coding DNA: TGTGCCAGCTCACCATACCCCCTTAAAGCGAACACCGGGGAGCTGTTTTTT. Its translation: CASSPYPLKANTGELFF.

This clonotype has more than one count but fewer than ten. The chain carries TRBV7-9 and TRBJ1-3; no definite D call. Germline V lookup: CDR1 SEHNR, CDR2 FQNEAQ (reference sequence). The CDR3 consists of 18 residues. V shed 3 bases and J shed 0 bases, with 18 bases lying between them. The CDR3 protein is CASSFVTRTSHSGNTIYF. For the CDR3, the DNA is TGTGCCAGCAGCTTCGTCACGCGGACTTCTCACTCTGGAAACACCATATATTTT.

This rearrangement joins TRBV20-1 to TRBJ2-7, with 8 bases fitting TRBD1. Looked up from germline, CDR1 is DFQATT and CDR2 is SNEGSKA (reference sequence). This CDR3 contains 13 residues. The V and J ends lost 6 bases and 2 bases, in that order; junction bases with no gene match: 6. The CDR3 bases are TGCAGTGCGGGACAGGTTAGGGCCTACGAGCAGTACTTC. The encoded protein is CSAGQVRAYEQYF.

The chain carries TRBV4-1 and TRBJ1-6; possibly TRBD1 for D (6 bases). This CDR3 spans 18 amino acids. The germline V and J ends were trimmed by 3 bases and 8 bases, with 23 bases remaining between them. CDR1 and CDR2 from the germline V gene are MGHRA and YSYEKL. The CDR3 here is CASSQSPPRGPTDSPLHF. The DNA of the CDR3 is TGCGCCAGCAGCCAGTCCCCCCCCAGGGGACCCACTGATTCACCCCTCCACTTT.

This clonotype was counted many times. The chain is built from TRBV2 and TRBJ2-7; D is possibly TRBD2 (5 bases). Trimming stripped 8 bases from V and 1 base from J, with 9 bases between. The germline gives CDR1 SNHLY, CDR2 FYNNEI. The CDR3 consists of 12 residues. The CDR3 spells CASQEESYEQYF. The CDR3 bases are TGTGCCAGCCAGGAGGAGTCCTACGAGCAGTACTTC.

This clonotype was found many times. The chain links TRBV6-4 to TRBJ2-3; the match to TRBD2 covers 11 bases. V was pared by 4 bases and J by 4 bases, with 1 base of the junction left unmatched. This CDR3 has 14 residues. Looked up from germline, CDR1 is MRHNA and CDR2 is SNTAGT. The CDR3 spells CASSVAGGPDTQYF. In nucleotides, the CDR3 is TGTGCCAGCAGTGTAGCGGGAGGGCCAGATACGCAGTATTTT.

This clonotype was seen more than once but under ten times. The chain combines TRBV5-4 with TRBJ2-5; D gene uncertain. V dropped 2 bases and J dropped 0 bases, with 8 bases sitting between them. The CDR3 is 14 residues long. Germline CDR1 SGHNT, CDR2 YYREEE (reference sequence). CDR3 DNA: TGTGCCAGCAGCTTAATTTCCAACCAAGAGACCCAGTACTTC. Translating gives CASSLISNQETQYF.

This clonotype was recorded many times. This rearrangement joins TRBV11-2 to TRBJ2-1, with D tentatively TRBD1 (5 bases). V was clipped by 0 bases and J by 8 bases, with 14 bases between them. Germline V gene data show CDR1 as SGHAT and CDR2 as FQNNGV. The CDR3 is 15 residues long. This chain's CDR3 is CASSLDGWARDEQFF. The CDR3 coding sequence is TGTGCCAGCAGCTTAGATGGGTGGGCCAGGGATGAGCAGTTCTTC.

This clonotype was recorded at least ten times. The rearrangement joins TRBV4-1 to TRBJ1-5; D is undetermined. Per the germline V gene, CDR1 is MGHRA and CDR2 is YSYEKL. V lost 4 bases and J lost 3, with 13 bases in between. The CDR3 is made up of 15 amino acids. The CDR3: CASSLGPLNNQPQHF. The CDR3 coding sequence is TGCGCCAGCAGCCTCGGACCGTTAAACAATCAGCCCCAGCATTTT.

This clonotype was counted at least ten times. The rearrangement joins TRBV28 to TRBJ1-1, with unresolved D. The CDR3 has 14 residues. Germline V gene lookup returns CDR1 MDHEN and CDR2 SYDVKM. The V end was cut by 5 bases, the J end by 0 bases, with 10 bases between. CDR3 bases: TGTGCCAGCAGTCCCTTCCCTTTGAACACTGAAGCTTTCTTT. This gives the protein CASSPFPLNTEAFF.

At least ten counts were recorded for this clonotype. The CDR3 loop reads CSAPTSGRGSEQFF. The CDR3, as DNA: TGCAGTGCTCCTACTAGCGGGAGGGGGAGTGAGCAGTTCTTC. The chain carries TRBV20-1 and TRBJ2-1; 13 bases fit TRBD2. Germline values: CDR1 DFQATT, CDR2 SNEGSKA (reference sequence). CDR3 length: 14 amino acids. J was trimmed by 9 bases and V by 5 bases; bases with no gene match: 7.

This clonotype was detected ten times or more. The genes are TRBV7-2 and TRBJ2-1; D remains ambiguous. Germline-derived CDR1 and CDR2 are SGHTA and FQGNSA. The CDR3 sequence is 15 residues long. V was pared by 5 bases and J by 0 bases, with 11 bases between. In DNA form, the CDR3 reads TGTGCCAGCAGCGTGTACCTGGGCTCCTACAATGAGCAGTTCTTC. As protein: CASSVYLGSYNEQFF. Supplemented by reference TRBV7-2 and TRBJ2-1, the full variable domain reads GAGVSQSPSNKVTEKGKDVELRCDPISGHTALYWYRQSLGQGLEFLIYFQGNSAPDKSGLPSDRFSAERTGGSVSTLTIQRTQQEDSAVYLCASSVYLGSYNEQFFGPGTRLTVL.

This chain connects TRBV28 to TRBJ2-6; TRBD1 is a possible D gene (5 bases). Trimming stripped 4 bases from V and 0 bases from J, with 16 bases between. The CDR3 runs 18 residues. Germline values: CDR1 MDHEN, CDR2 SYDVKM. The CDR3: CASSSPRTSLSGANVLTF. Here the CDR3 DNA reads TGTGCCAGCAGTTCGCCTAGGACATCTCTCTCTGGGGCCAACGTCCTGACTTTC. Combining the CDR3 with reference TRBV28 and TRBJ2-6 gives the whole variable domain DVKVTQSSRYLVKRTGEKVFLECVQDMDHENMFWYRQDPGLGLRLIYFSYDVKMKEKGDIPEGYSVSREKKERFSLILESASTNQTSMYLCASSSPRTSLSGANVLTFGAGSRLTVL.

This clonotype showed up many times. The rearrangement uses TRBV25-1 and TRBJ2-1; D unresolved. This CDR3 comprises 11 residues. Per germline, CDR1 MGHDK and CDR2 SYGVNS. Trimming took 4 bases from V and 6 from J, leaving 4 bases between them. The CDR3 spells CASSGVNEQFF. In DNA form, the CDR3 reads TGTGCCAGCAGTGGGGTCAATGAGCAGTTCTTC.

The chain has TRBV30 and TRBJ1-4; possible D gene TRBD1, 6 bases. V was clipped by 4 bases and J by 4 bases, with 13 bases between them. This CDR3 is built from 14 residues. The germline V gene encodes CDR1 GTSNPN and CDR2 SVGIG (reference sequence). CDR3 coding DNA: TGTGCCTGGACGGCAGGGGTTGGTAATGAAAAACTGTTTTTT. This codes for CAWTAGVGNEKLFF.

Many counts were recorded for this clonotype. This chain joins TRBV12-3 or TRBV12-4 and TRBJ1-1, with a possible D match to TRBD1 (6 bases). The CDR3 sequence is 14 residues long. The V and J ends lost 4 bases and 4 bases respectively, with 13 bases between them. The DNA of the CDR3 is TGTGCCAGCAGTTCAGGGGCTATGAGCACTGAAGCTTTCTTT. The encoded protein is CASSSGAMSTEAFF.

At least ten counts were recorded for this clonotype. The genes are TRBV30 and TRBJ1-1; tentative D call: TRBD1 (6 bases). V was shortened by 5 bases and J by 0 bases, with 19 bases between the two germline ends. The CDR3 has 16 amino acids. Germline V gene sequence: CDR1 GTSNPN, CDR2 SVGIG (reference sequence). CDR3 sequence: CAWARQAPIMNTEAFF. In DNA form, the CDR3 reads TGTGCCTGGGCAAGACAGGCTCCGATCATGAACACTGAAGCTTTCTTT.

This clonotype was found a few times. The chain combines TRBV30 with TRBJ1-4, with 7 bases lining up with TRBD1. From germline, CDR1 is GTSNPN and CDR2 SVGIG (reference sequence). There are 13 residues in the CDR3. V dropped 4 bases and J dropped 5; count of bases not matched to a gene: 4. For the CDR3, the DNA is TGTGCCTGGACCAGGGACAGCAATGAAAAACTGTTTTTT. Its translation: CAWTRDSNEKLFF.

This chain connects TRBV12-3 or TRBV12-4 to TRBJ1-1, with a possible D match to TRBD1 (5 bases). The CDR3 is 15 amino acids. Deletions cut 7 bases from V and 0 bases from J, with 15 bases between. CDR3 region: CASTYRAGLNTEAFF. CDR3 in DNA: TGTGCCAGCACCTATCGGGCAGGGTTGAACACTGAAGCTTTCTTT.

This clonotype has at least ten counts. This rearrangement joins TRBV7-6 to TRBJ2-1, with D hard to call. The CDR3 is 13 residues long. The germline V gene has CDR1 SGHVS and CDR2 FNYEAQ. V dropped 1 base and J dropped 13 bases, with 14 bases sitting between them. The CDR3 loop reads CASSLELGSAQFF. The CDR3 DNA reads TGTGCCAGCAGCTTAGAATTAGGCTCAGCCCAGTTCTTC.

This clonotype has at least ten counts. The chain uses TRBV4-2 and TRBJ2-1; D possibly corresponds to TRBD2 (5 bases). The CDR3 has 17 amino acids. CDR1 is LGHNA and CDR2 is YNFKEQ in the germline V gene. Trimming took off 0 bases at V and 0 bases at J, with 12 bases between the two ends. The CDR3 reads CASSQDQEASSYNEQFF. The CDR3 nucleotides are TGTGCCAGCAGCCAAGACCAGGAGGCGAGCTCCTACAATGAGCAGTTCTTC.

The V gene is TRBV24-1, the J gene TRBJ2-1; 9 positions match TRBD1. The J segment lost 8 bases and the V segment lost 5 bases, leaving 6 bases of the junction unmatched. The CDR3 is 14 residues long. The germline CDR1 and CDR2 sequences are KGHDR and SFDVKD. The CDR3 sequence is CATSAPGQGHEQFF. DNA of the CDR3: TGTGCCACCAGTGCCCCGGGACAGGGCCATGAGCAGTTCTTC.

The rearrangement joins TRBV19 to TRBJ2-1, with 10 nucleotides matching TRBD2. V lost 5 bases and J lost 0; bases outside the gene matches: 13. Germline V gives CDR1 LNHDA, CDR2 SQIVND (reference sequence). The CDR3 is made up of 19 amino acids. CDR3 loop: CASSALSGREIFSYNEQFF. In DNA form, the CDR3 reads TGTGCCAGTAGTGCCCTCAGCGGGAGGGAAATATTCTCCTACAATGAGCAGTTCTTC. The full variable domain, in which reference TRBV19 and TRBJ2-1 provide the parts outside the CDR3, is DGGITQSPKYLFRKEGQNVTLSCEQNLNHDAMYWYRQDPGQGLRLIYYSQIVNDFQKGDIAEGYSVSREKKESFPLTVTSAQKNPTAFYLCASSALSGREIFSYNEQFFGPGTRLTVL.

This clonotype was counted many times. The chain uses TRBV27 and TRBJ1-6; D not certain. The CDR3 is made up of 12 amino acids. Germline lookup yields CDR1 MNHEY and CDR2 SMNVEV (reference sequence). V was trimmed by 3 bases and J by 6 bases, leaving 3 bases between them. CDR3 sequence reads: CASSFVNSPLHF. The CDR3 region has the DNA TGTGCCAGCAGTTTTGTTAATTCACCCCTCCACTTT.

This clonotype occurred many times. The chain has TRBV6-5 and TRBJ2-1; D may be TRBD1 or TRBD2 (5 bases each). Germline V lookup: CDR1 MNHEY, CDR2 SVGAGI. The CDR3 extends over 11 amino acids. With 6 bases removed from V and 14 bases from J, the gap between germline ends came to 14 bases. The chain's CDR3 is CASSNGAGEFF. The CDR3 DNA reads as TGTGCCAGCAGCAACGGGGCCGGGGAGTTCTTC.